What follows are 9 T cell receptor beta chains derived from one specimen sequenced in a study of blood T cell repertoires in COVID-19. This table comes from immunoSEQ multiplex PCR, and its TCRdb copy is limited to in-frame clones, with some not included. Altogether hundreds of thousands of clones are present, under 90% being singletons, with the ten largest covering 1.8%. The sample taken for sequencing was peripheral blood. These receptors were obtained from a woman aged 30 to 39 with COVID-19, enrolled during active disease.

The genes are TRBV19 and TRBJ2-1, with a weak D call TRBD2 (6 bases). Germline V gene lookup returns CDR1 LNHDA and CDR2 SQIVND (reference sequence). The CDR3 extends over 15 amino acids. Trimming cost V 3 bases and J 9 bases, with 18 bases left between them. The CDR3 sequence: CASSIGGGARGEQFF. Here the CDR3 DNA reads TGTGCCAGTAGTATTGGTGGCGGGGCCCGAGGTGAGCAGTTCTTC.

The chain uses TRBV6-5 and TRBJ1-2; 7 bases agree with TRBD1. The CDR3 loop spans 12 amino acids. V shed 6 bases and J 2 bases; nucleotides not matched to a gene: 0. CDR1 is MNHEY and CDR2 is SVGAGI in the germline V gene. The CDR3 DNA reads TGTGCCAGCAGGACAGGGAACTATGGCTACACCTTC. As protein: CASRTGNYGYTF.

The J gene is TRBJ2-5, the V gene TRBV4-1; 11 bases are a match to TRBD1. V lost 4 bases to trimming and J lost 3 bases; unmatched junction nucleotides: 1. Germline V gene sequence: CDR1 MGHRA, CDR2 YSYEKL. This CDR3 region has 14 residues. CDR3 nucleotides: TGCGCCAGCAGCCGGGACAGGGGGGAAGAGACCCAGTACTTC. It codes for CASSRDRGEETQYF.

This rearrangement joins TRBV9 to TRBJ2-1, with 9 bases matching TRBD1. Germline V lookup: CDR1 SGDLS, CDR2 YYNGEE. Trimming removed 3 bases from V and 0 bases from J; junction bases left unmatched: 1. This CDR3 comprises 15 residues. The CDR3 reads CASSATGGSYNEQFF. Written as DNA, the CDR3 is TGTGCCAGCAGCGCGACAGGGGGCTCCTACAATGAGCAGTTCTTC.

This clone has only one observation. This CDR3 is CASSTRTGEKGYTF. The CDR3 DNA sequence: TGCGCCAGCAGCACCCGGACAGGGGAGAAGGGCTACACCTTC. The chain carries TRBV4-1 and TRBJ1-2; 9 bases are shared with TRBD1. Trimming removed 5 bases from V and 8 bases from J; junction bases left unmatched: 9. Germline assignment: CDR1 MGHRA and CDR2 YSYEKL. The CDR3 is made up of 14 amino acids.

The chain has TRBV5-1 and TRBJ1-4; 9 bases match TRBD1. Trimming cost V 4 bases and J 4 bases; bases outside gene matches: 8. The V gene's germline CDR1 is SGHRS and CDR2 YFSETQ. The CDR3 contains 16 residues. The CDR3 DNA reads TGCGCCAGCAGCGAGGGGACAGGGAACATTAATGAAAAACTGTTTTTT. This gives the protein CASSEGTGNINEKLFF. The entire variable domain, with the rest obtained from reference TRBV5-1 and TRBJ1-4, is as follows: KAGVTQTPRYLIKTRGQQVTLSCSPISGHRSVSWYQQTPGQGLQFLFEYFSETQRNKGNFPGRFSGRQFSNSRSEMNVSTLELGDSALYLCASSEGTGNINEKLFFGSGTQLSVL.

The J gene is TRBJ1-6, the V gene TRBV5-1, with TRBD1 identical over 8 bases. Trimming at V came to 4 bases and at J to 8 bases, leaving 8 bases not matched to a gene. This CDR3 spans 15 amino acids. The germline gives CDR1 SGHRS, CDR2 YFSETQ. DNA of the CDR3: TGCGCCAGCAGCGTCGGACAGGGTGTGTATTCACCCCTCCACTTT. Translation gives CASSVGQGVYSPLHF.

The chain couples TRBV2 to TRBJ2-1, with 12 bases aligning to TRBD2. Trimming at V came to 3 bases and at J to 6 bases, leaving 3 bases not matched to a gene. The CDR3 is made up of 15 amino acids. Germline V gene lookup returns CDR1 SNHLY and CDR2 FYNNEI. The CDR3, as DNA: TGTGCCAGCAGTGATGAACTAGCGGGGGGCAATGAGCAGTTCTTC. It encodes CASSDELAGGNEQFF.

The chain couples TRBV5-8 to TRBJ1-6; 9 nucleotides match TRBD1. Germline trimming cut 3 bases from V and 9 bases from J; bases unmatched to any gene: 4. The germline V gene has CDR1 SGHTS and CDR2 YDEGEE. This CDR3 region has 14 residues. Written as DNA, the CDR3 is TGTGCCAGCAGCTACGGACAGGGGACTTCACCCCTCCACTTT. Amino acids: CASSYGQGTSPLHF.